Presented here are 6 T cell receptor beta chains from one specimen sequenced in a study of T-cell memory formation after mild COVID-19 (dated by TCRdb to about 2021). The method was 5' RACE. The listed sequencing device is Illumina NovaSeq 6000. In TCRdb, the public reads were trimmed at Q25 with fastp and aligned with MiXCR, with productive beta chains retained. Under each unique CDR3 protein, matching rows form one entry showing the most common genes and DNA. The table for this sample lists roughly 120,000 distinct CDR3 sequences; about a sixth of them were counted only once. About 15% of the sample is held by the ten biggest clonotypes. What was sequenced was PBMCs or a T cell subset sorted from them (not recorded which). The receptors stem from an adult woman who had mild COVID-19 (a few samples of this study predate the infection). The sample titles of this study are shuffled in the database, so cell type and time point are left out; the donor was told from shared clones.

In this sample, this clonotype turned up a few times. The chain uses TRBV30 and TRBJ2-1; D gene uncertain. The germline V gene has CDR1 GTSNPN and CDR2 SVGIG (reference sequence). V was trimmed by 4 bases and J by 6 bases, leaving 16 bases between them. This CDR3 has 14 amino acids. The CDR3 here is CAWTSRPSRNEQFF. The DNA for the CDR3 is TGTGCCTGGACCTCGCGGCCTTCACGCAATGAGCAGTTCTTC.

The rearrangement joins TRBV6-5 to TRBJ2-7; 11 bases line up with TRBD2. CDR1 MNHEY and CDR2 SVGAGI come from the germline V gene. With 2 bases clipped from V and 3 bases from J, the junction kept 0 bases outside the gene matches. This CDR3 has 14 amino acids. Here the CDR3 DNA reads TGTGCCAGCAGTTACACTAGCGGGGGCTACGAGCAGTACTTC. Its protein is CASSYTSGGYEQYF.

This chain joins TRBV11-2 and TRBJ2-1, with TRBD1 as a possible D gene (6 bases). There are 16 residues in the CDR3. V was trimmed by 4 bases and J by 2 bases, leaving 15 bases between them. Germline V lookup: CDR1 SGHAT, CDR2 FQNNGV. DNA of the CDR3: TGTGCCAGCAGCTCATTCGAGGGGGTTGCCTACAATGAGCAGTTCTTC. This encodes CASSSFEGVAYNEQFF.

This clonotype came up a few times. The rearrangement links TRBV7-2 to TRBJ2-4, with unresolved D. The CDR3 is made up of 16 amino acids. Germline lookup yields CDR1 SGHTA and CDR2 FQGNSA. V dropped 5 bases and J dropped 0 bases, with 14 bases sitting between them. The CDR3 nucleotides read TGTGCCAGCAGCCCTCGGGCTTATCTAGCCAAAAACATTCAGTACTTC. It translates to CASSPRAYLAKNIQYF.

This clonotype turned up a few times. V gene TRBV4-1 combines with J gene TRBJ2-1; D is undetermined. The CDR3 covers 16 residues. The germline V gene has CDR1 MGHRA and CDR2 YSYEKL. Trimming stripped 0 bases from V and 4 bases from J, with 13 bases between. For the CDR3, the DNA is TGCGCCAGCAGCCAAGATTGGGTCTCCGATTACAATGAGCAGTTCTTC. Translating gives CASSQDWVSDYNEQFF.

The gene calls are TRBV28 and TRBJ2-5; 9 bases agree with TRBD2. After removal of 3 bases from V and 5 bases from J, the junction contained 4 bases not matched to a gene. Germline V lookup: CDR1 MDHEN, CDR2 SYDVKM. The CDR3 spans 14 residues. The CDR3: CASSFLAGVETQYF. The DNA of the CDR3 is TGTGCCAGCAGTTTCTTAGCGGGAGTGGAGACCCAGTACTTC.